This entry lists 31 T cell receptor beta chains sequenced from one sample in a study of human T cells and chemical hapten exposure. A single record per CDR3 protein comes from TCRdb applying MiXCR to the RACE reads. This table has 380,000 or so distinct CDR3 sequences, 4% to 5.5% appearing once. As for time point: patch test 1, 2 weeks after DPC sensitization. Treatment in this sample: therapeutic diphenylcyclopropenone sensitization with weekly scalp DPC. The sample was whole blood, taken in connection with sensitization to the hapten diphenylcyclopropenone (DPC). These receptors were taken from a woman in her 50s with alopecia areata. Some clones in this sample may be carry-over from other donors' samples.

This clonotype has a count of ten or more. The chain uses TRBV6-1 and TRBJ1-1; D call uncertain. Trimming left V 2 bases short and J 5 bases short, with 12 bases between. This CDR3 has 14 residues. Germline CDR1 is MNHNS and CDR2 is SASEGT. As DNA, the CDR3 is TGTGCCAGCAGTGAACATTCTACGGCGACTGAAGCTTTCTTT. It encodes CASSEHSTATEAFF.

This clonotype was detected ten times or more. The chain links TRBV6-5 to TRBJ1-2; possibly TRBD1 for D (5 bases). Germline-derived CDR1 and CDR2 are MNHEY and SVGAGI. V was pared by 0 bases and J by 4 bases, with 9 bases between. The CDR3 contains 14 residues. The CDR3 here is CASSYSPGTYGYTF. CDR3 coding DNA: TGTGCCAGCAGTTACTCCCCAGGGACCTATGGCTACACCTTC.

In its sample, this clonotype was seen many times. CDR3 sequence (DNA): TGCAGTGCTTCGACTGGGTCTCCTCTCCTCCACTTT. Translated: CSASTGSPLLHF. The chain combines TRBV20-1 with TRBJ1-6; no firm D call. This CDR3 comprises 12 residues. V dropped 5 bases and J dropped 15 bases, with 17 bases sitting between them. Germline V gives CDR1 DFQATT, CDR2 SNEGSKA (reference sequence).

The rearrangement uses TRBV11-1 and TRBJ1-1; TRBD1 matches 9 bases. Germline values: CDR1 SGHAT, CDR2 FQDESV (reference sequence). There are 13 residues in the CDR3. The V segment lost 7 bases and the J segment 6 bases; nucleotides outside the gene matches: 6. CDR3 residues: CASKQGARAEAFF. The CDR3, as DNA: TGTGCCAGCAAACAGGGGGCTCGGGCTGAAGCTTTCTTT.

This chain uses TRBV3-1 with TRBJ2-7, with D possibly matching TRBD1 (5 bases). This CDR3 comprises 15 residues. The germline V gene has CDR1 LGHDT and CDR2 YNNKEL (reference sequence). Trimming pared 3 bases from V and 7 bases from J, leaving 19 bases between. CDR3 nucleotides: TGTGCCAGCAGCCAGCCCGGGCCCAGGGCCCGGGAGCAGTACTTC. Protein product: CASSQPGPRAREQYF.

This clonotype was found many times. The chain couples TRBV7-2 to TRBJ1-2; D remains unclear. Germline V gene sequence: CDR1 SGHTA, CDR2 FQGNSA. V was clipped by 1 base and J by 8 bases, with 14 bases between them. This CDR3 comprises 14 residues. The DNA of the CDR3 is TGTGCCAGCAGCTTAGGGGGAGGCATCGGCGGCTACACCTTC. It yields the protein CASSLGGGIGGYTF.

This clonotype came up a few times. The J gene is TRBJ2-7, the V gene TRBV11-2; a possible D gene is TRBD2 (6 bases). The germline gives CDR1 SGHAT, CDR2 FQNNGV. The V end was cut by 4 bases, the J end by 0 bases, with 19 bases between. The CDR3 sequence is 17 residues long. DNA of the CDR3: TGTGCCAGCAGCTCACGCTCGGGACTTTTGAGCTCCTACGAGCAGTACTTC. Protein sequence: CASSSRSGLLSSYEQYF.

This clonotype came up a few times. The CDR3 is CSVQGRIPPYEQYF. CDR3 coding DNA: TGCAGCGTCCAGGGACGGATCCCTCCCTACGAGCAGTACTTC. The rearrangement links TRBV29-1 to TRBJ2-7; the D call may be TRBD1 or TRBD2 (5 bases each). With 6 bases removed from V and 2 bases from J, the gap between germline ends came to 17 bases. CDR3 length: 14 amino acids. The V gene's germline CDR1 is SQVTM and CDR2 ANQGSEA.

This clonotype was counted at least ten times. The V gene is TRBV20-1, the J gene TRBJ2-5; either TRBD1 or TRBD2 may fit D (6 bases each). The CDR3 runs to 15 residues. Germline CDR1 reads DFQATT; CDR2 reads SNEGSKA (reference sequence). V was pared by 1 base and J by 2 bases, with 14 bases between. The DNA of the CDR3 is TGCAGTGCTAGAGGAATACGGGGGCCACAAGAGACCCAGTACTTC. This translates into CSARGIRGPQETQYF.

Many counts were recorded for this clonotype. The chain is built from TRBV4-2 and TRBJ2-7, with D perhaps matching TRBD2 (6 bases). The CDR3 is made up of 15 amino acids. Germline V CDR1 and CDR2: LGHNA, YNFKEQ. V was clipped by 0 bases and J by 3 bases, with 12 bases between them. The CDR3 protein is CASSQDPGEDYEQYF. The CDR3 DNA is TGTGCCAGCAGCCAAGACCCGGGAGAAGACTACGAGCAGTACTTC.

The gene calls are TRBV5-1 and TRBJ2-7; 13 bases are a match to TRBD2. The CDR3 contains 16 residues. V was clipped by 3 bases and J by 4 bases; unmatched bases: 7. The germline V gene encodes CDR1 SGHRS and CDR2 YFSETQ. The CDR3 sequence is CASSSRTSGSGYEQYF. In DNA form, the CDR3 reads TGCGCCAGCAGCTCAAGGACTAGCGGGAGTGGTTACGAGCAGTACTTC.

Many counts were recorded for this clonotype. The CDR3 DNA reads as TGTGCCAGCAGTTACTCGATAGGAGGGAATCAGCCCCAGCATTTT. Residues: CASSYSIGGNQPQHF. This sequence joins TRBV6-5 and TRBJ1-5; no definite D call. V gave up 0 bases and J gave up 4 bases, with 10 bases separating them. Germline V gene sequence: CDR1 MNHEY, CDR2 SVGAGI. The CDR3 runs to 15 residues.

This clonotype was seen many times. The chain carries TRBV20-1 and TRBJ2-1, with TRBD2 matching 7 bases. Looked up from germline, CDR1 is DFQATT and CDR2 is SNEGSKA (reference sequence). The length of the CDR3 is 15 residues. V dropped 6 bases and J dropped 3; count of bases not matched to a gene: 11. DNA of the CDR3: TGCAGTGCCACCACACTAGCGACCTACTACAATGAGCAGTTCTTC. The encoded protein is CSATTLATYYNEQFF.

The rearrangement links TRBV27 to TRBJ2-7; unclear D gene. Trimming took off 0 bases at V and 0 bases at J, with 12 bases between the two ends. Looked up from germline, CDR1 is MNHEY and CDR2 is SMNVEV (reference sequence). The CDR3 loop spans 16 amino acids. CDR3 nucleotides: TGTGCCAGCAGTTTATCGATTTCGGCTAGCTCCTACGAGCAGTACTTC. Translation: CASSLSISASSYEQYF.

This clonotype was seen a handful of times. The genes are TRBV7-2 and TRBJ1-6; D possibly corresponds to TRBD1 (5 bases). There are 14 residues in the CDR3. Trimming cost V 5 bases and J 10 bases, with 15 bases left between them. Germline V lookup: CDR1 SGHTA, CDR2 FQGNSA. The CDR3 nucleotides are TGTGCCAGCAGCCTCCTCCGGGACCCATCACCCCTCCACTTT. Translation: CASSLLRDPSPLHF.

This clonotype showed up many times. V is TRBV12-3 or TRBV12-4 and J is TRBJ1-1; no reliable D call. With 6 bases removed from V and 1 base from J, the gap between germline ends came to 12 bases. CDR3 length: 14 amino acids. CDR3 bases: TGTGCCAGCAGACCCCAAACGGGGAACACTGAAGCTTTCTTT. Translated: CASRPQTGNTEAFF.

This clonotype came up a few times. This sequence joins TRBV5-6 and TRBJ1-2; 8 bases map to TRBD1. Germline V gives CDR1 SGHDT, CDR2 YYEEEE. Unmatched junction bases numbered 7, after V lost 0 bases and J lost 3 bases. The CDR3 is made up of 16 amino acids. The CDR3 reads CASSLATPGQDYGYTF. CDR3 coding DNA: TGTGCCAGCAGCTTGGCAACGCCGGGACAGGACTATGGCTACACCTTC.

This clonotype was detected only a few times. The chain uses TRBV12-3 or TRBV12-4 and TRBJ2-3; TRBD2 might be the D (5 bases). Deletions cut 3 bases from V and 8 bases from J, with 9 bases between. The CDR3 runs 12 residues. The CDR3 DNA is TGTGCCAGCAGTTTGGAAGCGGCTACGCAGTATTTT. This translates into CASSLEAATQYF.

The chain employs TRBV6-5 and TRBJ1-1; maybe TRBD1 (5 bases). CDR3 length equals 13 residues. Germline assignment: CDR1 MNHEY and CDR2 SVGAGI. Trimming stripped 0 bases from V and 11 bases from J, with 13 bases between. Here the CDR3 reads CASSYSTRAEAFF. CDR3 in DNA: TGTGCCAGCAGTTACTCCACCAGGGCGGAGGCTTTCTTT.

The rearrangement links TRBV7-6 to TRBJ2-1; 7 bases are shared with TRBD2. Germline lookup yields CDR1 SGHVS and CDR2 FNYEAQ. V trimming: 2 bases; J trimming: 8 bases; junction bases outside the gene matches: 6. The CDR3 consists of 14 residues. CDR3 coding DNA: TGTGCCAGCAGCTTAAAGAGACTAGCTCATGAGCAGTTCTTC. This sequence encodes CASSLKRLAHEQFF.

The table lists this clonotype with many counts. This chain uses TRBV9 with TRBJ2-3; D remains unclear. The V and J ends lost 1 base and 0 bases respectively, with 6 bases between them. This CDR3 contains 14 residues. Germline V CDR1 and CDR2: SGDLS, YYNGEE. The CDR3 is CASSVLSSTDTQYF. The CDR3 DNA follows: TGTGCCAGCAGCGTACTCTCCAGCACAGATACGCAGTATTTT.

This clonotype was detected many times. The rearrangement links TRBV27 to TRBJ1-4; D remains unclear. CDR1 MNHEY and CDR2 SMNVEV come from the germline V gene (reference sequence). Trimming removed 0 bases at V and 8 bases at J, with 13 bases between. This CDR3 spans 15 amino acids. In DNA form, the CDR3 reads TGTGCCAGCAGTTTATCGAGGAGTAGGGCGGAAAAACTGTTTTTT. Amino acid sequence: CASSLSRSRAEKLFF.

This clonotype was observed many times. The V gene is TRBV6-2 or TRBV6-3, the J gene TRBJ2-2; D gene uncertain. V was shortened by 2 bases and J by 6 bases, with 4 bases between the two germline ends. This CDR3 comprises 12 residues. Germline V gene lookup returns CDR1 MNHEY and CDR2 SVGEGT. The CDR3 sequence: CASSYGPGELFF. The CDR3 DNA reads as TGTGCCAGCAGTTACGGCCCCGGGGAGCTGTTTTTT.

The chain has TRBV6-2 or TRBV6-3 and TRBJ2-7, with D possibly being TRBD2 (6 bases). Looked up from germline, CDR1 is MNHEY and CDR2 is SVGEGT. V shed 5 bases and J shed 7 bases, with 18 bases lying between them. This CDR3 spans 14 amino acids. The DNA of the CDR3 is TGTGCCAGCAGTCCCTTGGAGGGACTGAGGGAGCAGTACTTC. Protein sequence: CASSPLEGLREQYF.

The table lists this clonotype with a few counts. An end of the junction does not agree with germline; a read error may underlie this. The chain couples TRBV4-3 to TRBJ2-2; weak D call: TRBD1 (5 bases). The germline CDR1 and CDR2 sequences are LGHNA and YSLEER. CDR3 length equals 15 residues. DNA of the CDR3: TGCGCCAGCAGCCAAGGAGAAGGGGCCACCCGGGAGCTGTTTTTT. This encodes CASSQGEGATRELFF.

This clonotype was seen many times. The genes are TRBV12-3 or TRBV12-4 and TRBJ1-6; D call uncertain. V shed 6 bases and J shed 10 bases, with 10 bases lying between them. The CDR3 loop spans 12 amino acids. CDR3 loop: CASSPGRSPLHF. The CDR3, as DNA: TGTGCCAGCAGCCCGGGAAGGTCACCCCTCCACTTT.

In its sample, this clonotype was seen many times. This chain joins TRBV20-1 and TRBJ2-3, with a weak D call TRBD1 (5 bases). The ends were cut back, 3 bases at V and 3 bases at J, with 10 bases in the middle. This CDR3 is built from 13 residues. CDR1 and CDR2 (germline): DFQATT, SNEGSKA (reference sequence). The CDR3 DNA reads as TGCAGTGCTAGTCCCGCAGGGACAGATACGCAGTATTTT. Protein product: CSASPAGTDTQYF.

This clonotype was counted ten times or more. CDR3 sequence: CASSMTGSDTQYF. The CDR3 DNA follows: TGTGCCAGCAGTATGACAGGGTCAGATACGCAGTATTTT. The rearrangement uses TRBV28 and TRBJ2-3, with 7 bases fitting TRBD1. J gave up 4 bases and V 5 bases, and 3 bases lay outside the gene matches. The CDR3 loop spans 13 amino acids. Germline CDR1 MDHEN, CDR2 SYDVKM.

CDR3 in amino acids: CASWAGAFGQPQHF. The CDR3 DNA is TGTGCCAGCTGGGCTGGGGCGTTTGGTCAGCCCCAGCATTTT. V is TRBV2 and J is TRBJ1-5; possibly TRBD1 for D (5 bases). CDR1 and CDR2 from the germline V gene are SNHLY and FYNNEI. This CDR3 contains 14 residues. V lost 8 bases to trimming and J lost 6 bases, with 17 bases between them.

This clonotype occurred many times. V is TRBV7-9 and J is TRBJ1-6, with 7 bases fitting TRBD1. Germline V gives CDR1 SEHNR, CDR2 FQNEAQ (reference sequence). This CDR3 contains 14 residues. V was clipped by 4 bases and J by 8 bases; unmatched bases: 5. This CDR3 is CASSYRGSDSPLHF. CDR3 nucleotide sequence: TGTGCCAGCAGCTACAGGGGATCCGATTCACCCCTCCACTTT.

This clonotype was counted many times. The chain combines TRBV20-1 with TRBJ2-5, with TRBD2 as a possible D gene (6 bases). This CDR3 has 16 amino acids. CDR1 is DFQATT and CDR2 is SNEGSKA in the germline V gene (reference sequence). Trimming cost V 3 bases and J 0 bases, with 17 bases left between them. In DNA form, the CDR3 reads TGCAGTGCTAGCGGGGGTGACGCGAGGTACCAAGAGACCCAGTACTTC. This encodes CSASGGDARYQETQYF.